This T cell receptor beta chain is from a study of blood T cell repertoires in COVID-19. Overall study: The analysed material was cDNA or gDNA that came from T cells, B-cell-depleted T cells, or PBMCs.

As processed by the authors: It was from reference gene primer amplification that nucleated cell counts were estimated. TCRdb's table, derived via immunoSEQ multiplex PCR, lists solely in-frame clones and lacks some. V and J calls and clone size are given by that table; D and trimming were obtained from the DNA. The repertoire holds 100,000 to 150,000 clones, with roughly 89% as singletons. Trimming took 0 bases from V and 7 from J, leaving 8 bases between them. The V gene's germline CDR1 is SGHRS and CDR2 YFSETQ. CDR3 length: 14 residues. The TCR originated in a man aged 55 to 69 with COVID-19, enrolled during active disease. Sequencing was performed on peripheral blood. The chain has TRBV5-1 and TRBJ1-6; D not certain. The CDR3 DNA reads as TGCGCCAGCAGCTTGGCCCGGGAAAATTCACCCCTCCACTTT. The encoded protein is CASSLARENSPLHF.